The entry below describes one T cell receptor beta chain. TCRdb re-derived calls from the RT-PCR reads in MiXCR, one entry per CDR3 protein. The data show around 700,000 distinct CDR3 sequences, 12% to 15% seen once. The germline V gene has CDR1 MNHEY and CDR2 SVGAGI. The CDR3 consists of 15 residues. V gave up 0 bases and J gave up 6 bases; unmatched junction bases: 4. This sequence joins TRBV6-5 and TRBJ2-5; 10 bases match TRBD1. Sequenced input: memory CD4+ T cells from blood. This clonotype originated in a female donor in good health, serving as a healthy control. The CDR3, as DNA: TGTGCCAGCAGTTACTCTGGGACAGGGGATAAGACCCAGTACTTC. This translates into CASSYSGTGDKTQYF.